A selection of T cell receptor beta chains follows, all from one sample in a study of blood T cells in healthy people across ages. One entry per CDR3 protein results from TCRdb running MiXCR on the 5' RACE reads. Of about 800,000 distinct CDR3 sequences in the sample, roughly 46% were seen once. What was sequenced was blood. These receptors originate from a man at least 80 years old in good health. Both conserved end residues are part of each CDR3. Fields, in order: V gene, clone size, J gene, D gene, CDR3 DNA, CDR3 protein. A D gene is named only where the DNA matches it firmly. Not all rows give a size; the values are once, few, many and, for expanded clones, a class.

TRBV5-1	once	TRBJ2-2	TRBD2	TGCGCCAGCAGCGTCCTAGCGGGAGGGCCCGCCGGGGAGCTGTTTTTT	CASSVLAGGPAGELFF
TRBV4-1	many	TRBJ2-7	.	TGCGCCAGCAGCGCCCCCGGGACCGCTACCTACGAGCAGTACTTC	CASSAPGTATYEQYF
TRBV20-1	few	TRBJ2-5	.	TGCAGTGCTAGAGATCTCCGGAGAGGGGAGACCCAGTACTTC	CSARDLRRGETQYF
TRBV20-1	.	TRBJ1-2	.	TGCGGTGCTAGTCTCTCGGAAGGCTACACCTTC	CGASLSEGYTF
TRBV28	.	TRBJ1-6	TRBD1	TGTGCCAGCAGCCCCCGGGACAGCACTAATTCACCCCTCCACTTT	CASSPRDSTNSPLHF
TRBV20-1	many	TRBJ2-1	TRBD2	TGCAGTGGGCGGGAGGGCCAAAATGAGCAGTTCTTC	CSGREGQNEQFF
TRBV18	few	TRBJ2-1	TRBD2	TGTGCCAGCTCACCACTTCTAGCGGGCCGCAATGAGCAGTTCTTC	CASSPLLAGRNEQFF
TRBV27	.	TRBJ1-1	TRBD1	TGTGCCAGCAGTTTAAAACAGGGGCTCACTGAAGCTTTCTTT	CASSLKQGLTEAFF
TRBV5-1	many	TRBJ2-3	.	TGCGCCAGCAGCTTAGCGGAGGGATACACAGATACGCAGTATTTT	CASSLAEGYTDTQYF
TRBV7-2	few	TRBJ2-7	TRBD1	TGTGCCAGCAGCGCCGACAGGGTTCAGGAGCAGTACTTC	CASSADRVQEQYF
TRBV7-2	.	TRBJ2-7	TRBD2	TGTGCCAGCAGCCGGTGGGGGGAGGGATACGAGCAGTACTTC	CASSRWGEGYEQYF
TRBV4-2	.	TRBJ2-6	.	TGTGCCAGCAGCCAGGTATCTTCTGGGGCCAACGTCCTGACTTTC	CASSQVSSGANVLTF
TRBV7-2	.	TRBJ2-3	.	TGTGCCAGAAGCTTTGGACCCGATGACACAGATACGCAGTATTTT	CARSFGPDDTDTQYF
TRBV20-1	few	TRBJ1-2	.	TGCAGTGCTAGAGTGCGAATGGGCTACACCTTC	CSARVRMGYTF
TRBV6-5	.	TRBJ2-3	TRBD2	TGTGCCAGCAGAGCGACTAGCGGTAGCACAGATACGCAGTATTTT	CASRATSGSTDTQYF
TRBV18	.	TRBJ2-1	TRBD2	TGTGCCAGCTCACCATTAGCGGGAGTGATTTACAATGAGCAGTTCTTC	CASSPLAGVIYNEQFF
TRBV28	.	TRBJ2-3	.	TGTGCCAGCAGTTTTCTCCGGGAGAGGTTTTCCAGCACAGATACGCAGTATTTT	CASSFLRERFSSTDTQYF
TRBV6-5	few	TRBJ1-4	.	TGTGCCACAATGACCGCTCAGGAGGAAAAACTGTTTTTT	CATMTAQEEKLFF
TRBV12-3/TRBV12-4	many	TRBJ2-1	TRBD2	TGTGCCAGCAGTTTGGGACTACCCAATGAGCAGTTCTTC	CASSLGLPNEQFF
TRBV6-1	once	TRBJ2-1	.	TGTGCCAGCAGCGATACTAGTACCCAGCGCAATGAGCAGTTCTTC	CASSDTSTQRNEQFF
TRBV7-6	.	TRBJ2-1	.	TGTGCCAGCAGCTTAGGGTTGGAGGGTGGTGAGCAGTTCTTC	CASSLGLEGGEQFF
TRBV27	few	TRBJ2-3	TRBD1	TGTGCCAGCAGACGGAAGGGGCAGGGGGCAGATACGCAGTATTTT	CASRRKGQGADTQYF
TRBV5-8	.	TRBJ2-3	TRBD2	TGTGCCAGCAGTGTGAGCGGGGGGGAAGACAGAGATACGCAGTATTTT	CASSVSGGEDRDTQYF
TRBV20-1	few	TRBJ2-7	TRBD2	TGCAGTGCTAGTCTGGTAGCGGGAGGGCTGGGCTACGAGCAGTACTTC	CSASLVAGGLGYEQYF
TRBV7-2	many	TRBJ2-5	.	TGTGCCAGCAGCCCTTTGCCGACAGTGTACCAAGAGACCCAGTACTTC	CASSPLPTVYQETQYF
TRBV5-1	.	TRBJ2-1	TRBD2	TGCGCCAGCATCGGGACTAGCGGGATCTACAATGAGCAGTTCTTC	CASIGTSGIYNEQFF
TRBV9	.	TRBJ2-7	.	TGTGCCAGCAGCGGCGCAAACTACGAGCAGTACTTC	CASSGANYEQYF
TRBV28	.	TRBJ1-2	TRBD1	TGTGCCAGCAAACTAACAGGGGGGTTCTATGGCTACACCTTC	CASKLTGGFYGYTF
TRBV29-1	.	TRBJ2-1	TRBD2	TGCAGCGTCGACCCGGGACTAGCGGGAGGGCACAATGAGCAGTTCTTC	CSVDPGLAGGHNEQFF
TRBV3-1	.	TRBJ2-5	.	TGTGTTAGCAGCCAAGCCCGGACAGGGAGGGACCAGTACTTC	CVSSQARTGRDQYF
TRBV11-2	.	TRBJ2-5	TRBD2	TGTGCCAGCAGCTCTCGGGTAGCGGGAGGCCAAGAGACCCAGTACTTC	CASSSRVAGGQETQYF
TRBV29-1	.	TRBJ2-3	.	TGCAGCGTTGAAGAGTCAGGGGCGACCACAGATACGCAGTATTTT	CSVEESGATTDTQYF
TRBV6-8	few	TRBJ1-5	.	TGTGCCAGCAGTTATCCCGGGGACGTGAGGAATCAGCCCCAGCATTTT	CASSYPGDVRNQPQHF
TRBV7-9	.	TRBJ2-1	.	TGTGCCAGCAGCTATACTAGCTACAATGAGCAGTTCTTC	CASSYTSYNEQFF
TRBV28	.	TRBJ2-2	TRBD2	TGTGCCAGCAGTTCCGAAAGGGCGGCGGGGGAAACCGGGGAGCTGTTTTTT	CASSSERAAGETGELFF
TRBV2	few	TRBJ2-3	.	TGTGCCAGCGGGGGGCAGGGCACAGATACGCAGTATTTT	CASGGQGTDTQYF
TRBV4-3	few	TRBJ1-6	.	TGCGCCAGCAGCCAAGATCGGGGAACAGTTAATAATTCACCCCTCCACTTT	CASSQDRGTVNNSPLHF
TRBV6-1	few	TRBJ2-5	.	TGTGCCAGCAGTGATCAGACTCTCCCGCAAGAGACCCAGTACTTC	CASSDQTLPQETQYF
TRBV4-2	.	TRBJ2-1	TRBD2	TGTGCCAGCAGTCCCCTAGCGGGGGACTACAATGAGCAGTTCTTC	CASSPLAGDYNEQFF
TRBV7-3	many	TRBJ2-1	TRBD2	TGTGCCAGCAGCCCGACTAGCGGGACCTACAATGAGCAGTTCTTC	CASSPTSGTYNEQFF
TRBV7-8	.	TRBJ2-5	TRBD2	TGTGCCAGCAGCTTAAGCCCCCCGGGACTAGCGGGAGTCGCCGGAGGCCAAGAGACCCAGTACTTC	CASSLSPPGLAGVAGGQETQYF
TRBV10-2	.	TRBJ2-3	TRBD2	TGCGCCAGCACTCACCGGGGGCTAGCGGGTGTGGATACGCAGTATTTT	CASTHRGLAGVDTQYF
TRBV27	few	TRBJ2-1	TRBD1	TGTGCCAGCAGCCGGACAGGGGAAACTTGGTCGAATGAGCAGTTCTTC	CASSRTGETWSNEQFF
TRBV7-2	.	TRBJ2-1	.	TGTGCCAGCAGCTTAGCGGGAGCTAGGGATGAGCAGTTCTTC	CASSLAGARDEQFF
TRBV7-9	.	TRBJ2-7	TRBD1	TGTGCCAGCAGCGTACGACAGGGCCACGAGCAGTACTTC	CASSVRQGHEQYF
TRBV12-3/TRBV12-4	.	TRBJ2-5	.	TGTGCCAGCAGTTTAGCGCTAGGATACCAGTACTTC	CASSLALGYQYF
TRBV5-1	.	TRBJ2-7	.	TGCGCCAGCAGTAAGGACGGGAGCTACGAGCAGTACTTC	CASSKDGSYEQYF
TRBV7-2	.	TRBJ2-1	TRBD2	TGTGCCAGCAGCTTAGGTAGCGGGAGAGGAACCTACAATGAGCAGTTCTTC	CASSLGSGRGTYNEQFF
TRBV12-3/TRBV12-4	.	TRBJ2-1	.	TGTGCCAGCAGTCCAACTAGAGTTGAGCAGTTCTTC	CASSPTRVEQFF
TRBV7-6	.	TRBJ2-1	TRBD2	TGTGCCAGCAGCTTAGTACTAGCGGTTCCGTACAATGAGCAGTTCTTC	CASSLVLAVPYNEQFF
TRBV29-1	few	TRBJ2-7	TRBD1	TGCAGCGTTGAAGATCGTGGGGACAGAGGTTTTTACGAGCAGTACTTC	CSVEDRGDRGFYEQYF
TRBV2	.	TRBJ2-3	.	TGTGCCAGCAGTGAAATTCCGTCTGGGCCCCGAGCGCAGTATTTT	CASSEIPSGPRAQYF
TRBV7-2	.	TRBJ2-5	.	TGTGCCAGCAGCCCTCGACCCTTCCGAGAGACCCAGTACTTC	CASSPRPFRETQYF
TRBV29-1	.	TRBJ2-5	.	TGCAGCGTCGGAAGGACAGAAGAGACCCAGTACTTC	CSVGRTEETQYF
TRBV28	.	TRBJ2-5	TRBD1	TGTGCCAGCAGTCCCCCCGGGACAGCTAAAGAGACCCAGTACTTC	CASSPPGTAKETQYF
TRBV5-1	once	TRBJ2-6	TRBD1	TGCGTCAGCAGCTTGGCCGGACAGGTCGGCTCTGGGGCCAACGTCCTGACTTTC	CVSSLAGQVGSGANVLTF